This entry lists 19 T cell receptor beta chains sequenced from one sample in a study of cytotoxic CD8 clonotypes in ibrutinib-treated CLL. The assay was immunoSEQ multiplex PCR, and TCRdb's table has in-frame clones only and misses some. The sample has hundreds of thousands of clones, less than 75% seen once. Specimen: PBMCs, collected after 24 months of ibrutinib treatment. All receptors derive from a human donor with chronic lymphocytic leukemia.

This chain uses TRBV16 with TRBJ1-2; no definite D call. The germline V gene encodes CDR1 KGHSY and CDR2 FQNENV. V lost 8 bases, J lost 3 bases, and 10 bases lay in between. This CDR3 contains 12 residues. CDR3 sequence: CASGGLDYGYTF. The CDR3 DNA is TGTGCCAGCGGAGGGTTAGACTATGGCTACACCTTC.

The V call is TRBV15, the J call TRBJ2-1; no reliable D call. From germline, CDR1 is LNHNV and CDR2 YYDKDF (reference sequence). The CDR3 is 16 amino acids. Trimming removed 5 bases from V and 0 bases from J, with 14 bases in between. CDR3 region: CATSFPTPSSYNEQFF. CDR3 coding DNA: TGTGCCACCAGCTTCCCGACTCCGAGCTCCTACAATGAGCAGTTCTTC.

The CDR3 loop reads CASSFSRRQRLAKNIQYF. The CDR3 bases are TGTGCCAGCAGTTTTAGTCGTAGACAGAGACTAGCCAAAAACATTCAGTACTTC. The rearrangement links TRBV28 to TRBJ2-4, with a possible D match to TRBD1 (5 bases). Germline-derived CDR1 and CDR2 are MDHEN and SYDVKM. Trimming left V 3 bases short and J 0 bases short, with 18 bases between. CDR3 size: 18 residues. Complete variable domain (other parts from reference TRBV28 and TRBJ2-4): DVKVTQSSRYLVKRTGEKVFLECVQDMDHENMFWYRQDPGLGLRLIYFSYDVKMKEKGDIPEGYSVSREKKERFSLILESASTNQTSMYLCASSFSRRQRLAKNIQYFGAGTRLSVL.

For the CDR3, the DNA is TGCAGCGTTGTCGGTCAGGGGGCGTGGGGCTACACCTTC. As protein: CSVVGQGAWGYTF. This chain uses TRBV29-1 with TRBJ1-2; 8 bases line up with TRBD1. From germline, CDR1 is SQVTM and CDR2 ANQGSEA. This CDR3 spans 13 amino acids. V was clipped by 4 bases and J by 8 bases; unmatched bases: 9.

The V and J genes are TRBV13 and TRBJ1-4; TRBD1 matches 9 bases. V shed 4 bases and J 7 bases; nucleotides not matched to a gene: 7. The germline gives CDR1 PRHDT, CDR2 FYEKMQ (reference sequence). CDR3 size: 15 residues. CDR3 sequence reads: CASSSKTGGGEKLFF. The CDR3 DNA reads TGTGCCAGCAGCTCCAAGACAGGGGGAGGTGAAAAACTGTTTTTT.

This clone was counted a few times. V gene TRBV19 combines with J gene TRBJ2-3; TRBD1 matches 7 bases. J was trimmed by 6 bases and V by 9 bases; bases with no gene match: 15. Germline values: CDR1 LNHDA, CDR2 SQIVND (reference sequence). This CDR3 has 15 residues. CDR3 amino acids: CASCRRGGGLDTQYF. The CDR3 region has the DNA TGTGCCAGCTGCAGGAGAGGGGGCGGTTTGGATACGCAGTATTTT. Full variable domain (outside the CDR3, taken from reference TRBV19 and TRBJ2-3): DGGITQSPKYLFRKEGQNVTLSCEQNLNHDAMYWYRQDPGQGLRLIYYSQIVNDFQKGDIAEGYSVSREKKESFPLTVTSAQKNPTAFYLCASCRRGGGLDTQYFGPGTRLTVL.

V is TRBV7-9 and J is TRBJ2-5; TRBD1 aligns across 9 bases. The J call may be in error: the DNA end matches TRBJ2-7 better. CDR1 is SEHNR, CDR2 FQNEAQ, per germline (reference sequence). The CDR3 totals 16 residues. The CDR3 DNA sequence: TGTGCCAGCAGTTCTACAGGGGGCCAAGATAACTACGAGCAGTACTTC. Translated, it gives CASSSTGGQDNYEQYF.

The chain carries TRBV11-2 and TRBJ2-3; D might be TRBD1 (6 bases). This CDR3 region has 15 residues. Between the trimmed V and J ends, which lost 3 bases and 2 bases, there was a span of 12 bases. CDR1 is SGHAT and CDR2 is FQNNGV in the germline V gene. CDR3 in DNA: TGTGCCAGCAGCTTCTTTAGGGGGATCACAGATACGCAGTATTTT. Protein: CASSFFRGITDTQYF.

The chain recombines TRBV7-9 with TRBJ2-2; a weak D match, TRBD2 (6 bases). Germline lookup yields CDR1 SEHNR and CDR2 FQNEAQ (reference sequence). The V and J ends lost 2 bases and 0 bases respectively, with 19 bases between them. There are 19 residues in the CDR3. Here the CDR3 reads CASSLKYIAASSNTGELFF. As DNA, the CDR3 is TGTGCCAGCAGCTTAAAGTATATAGCGGCCTCCTCGAACACCGGGGAGCTGTTTTTT.

The chain joins TRBV7-8 to TRBJ2-7; 7 bases fit TRBD2. The CDR3 has 14 amino acids. Germline V gene data show CDR1 as SGHVS and CDR2 as FQNEAQ. J gave up 3 bases and V 1 base, and 3 bases lay outside the gene matches. The CDR3 DNA reads as TGTGCCAGCAGCTTAGGTGGGGGGGGCTACGAGCAGTACTTC. The encoded protein is CASSLGGGGYEQYF.

The genes are TRBV28 and TRBJ2-7; weak D call: TRBD2 (5 bases). The V end lost 10 bases, the J end lost 4 bases, and 17 bases lay between the germline ends. This CDR3 spans 13 amino acids. Germline lookup yields CDR1 MDHEN and CDR2 SYDVKM. Here the CDR3 DNA reads TGTGCCACCATGAGCGGATGGGAGTACGAGCAGTACTTC. Its protein product is CATMSGWEYEQYF.

This chain joins TRBV4-2 and TRBJ1-1; a weak D match, TRBD1 (5 bases). V lost 0 bases, J lost 4 bases, and 6 bases lay in between. CDR1 and CDR2 from the germline V gene are LGHNA and YNFKEQ. The CDR3 contains 13 residues. In nucleotides, the CDR3 is TGTGCCAGCAGCCAAGAAAGGGGCACTGAAGCTTTCTTT. Its translation is CASSQERGTEAFF.

The genes are TRBV29-1 and TRBJ2-6; D is ambiguous. Trimming took 4 bases from V and 2 from J, leaving 6 bases between them. Germline CDR1 SQVTM, CDR2 ANQGSEA. The CDR3 has 13 residues. The CDR3 nucleotides are TGCAGCGTTGCATGGACTGGGGCCAACGTCCTGACTTTC. Amino acids: CSVAWTGANVLTF. Drawing the rest from reference TRBV29-1 and TRBJ2-6, the complete variable domain is SAVISQKPSRDICQRGTSLTIQCQVDSQVTMMFWYRQQPGQSLTLIATANQGSEATYESGFVIDKFPISRPNLTFSTLTVSNMSPEDSSIYLCSVAWTGANVLTFGAGSRLTVL.

This clone was detected only once. The chain carries TRBV27 and TRBJ2-7, with a tentative D call TRBD1 (5 bases). The CDR3 consists of 14 residues. V lost 5 bases to trimming and J lost 3 bases, with 14 bases between them. Germline CDR1 and CDR2: MNHEY and SMNVEV (reference sequence). The CDR3 sequence: CASSASTANYEQYF. The DNA of the CDR3 is TGTGCCAGCAGTGCATCGACAGCTAACTACGAGCAGTACTTC.

V gene TRBV10-3 combines with J gene TRBJ2-5; a weak D match, TRBD2 (5 bases). The CDR3 extends over 14 amino acids. Trimming took 10 bases from V and 5 from J, leaving 20 bases between them. CDR1 ENHRY and CDR2 SYGVKD come from the germline V gene. The CDR3 DNA reads as TGTGCCACCTCTCCGGACCTACTAGGGGAGACCCAGTACTTC. It is translated as CATSPDLLGETQYF.

V usage is TRBV7-2 and J usage is TRBJ2-7, with D tentatively TRBD2 (6 bases). V was trimmed by 4 bases and J by 3 bases, leaving 19 bases between them. Germline loops: CDR1 SGHTA, CDR2 FQGNSA. This CDR3 comprises 16 residues. The DNA of the CDR3 is TGTGCCAGCAGCTGGGGCGGGAATCCGGATAGCTACGAGCAGTACTTC. It specifies CASSWGGNPDSYEQYF.

This clone was seen a few times. The chain carries TRBV28 and TRBJ2-7, with D possibly TRBD2 on 6 matching bases. Germline V gene lookup returns CDR1 MDHEN and CDR2 SYDVKM. The CDR3 contains 11 residues. The V end lost 6 bases, the J end lost 12 bases, and 15 bases lay between the germline ends. The CDR3 loop reads CASRSTSPVYF. As DNA, the CDR3 is TGTGCCAGCAGGTCAACTAGCCCGGTGTACTTC.

The chain has TRBV2 and TRBJ2-7; 12 bases line up with TRBD1. The germline CDR1 and CDR2 sequences are SNHLY and FYNNEI. The trim removed 6 bases at V and 7 bases at J, leaving 4 bases unmatched. This CDR3 has 13 amino acids. In nucleotides, the CDR3 is TGTGCCAGCAGGGGACAGGGGGCAGGTGAGCAGTACTTC. Amino acid sequence: CASRGQGAGEQYF.

This clone occurred once. This sequence joins TRBV5-1 and TRBJ2-5, with D tentatively TRBD1 or TRBD2 (5 bases each). The CDR3 covers 15 residues. Trimming took 0 bases from V and 1 from J, leaving 10 bases between them. The germline gives CDR1 SGHRS, CDR2 YFSETQ. The CDR3 DNA is TGCGCCAGCAGCTTGGTTGGGGGTCCCCAAGAGACCCAGTACTTC. Encoded protein: CASSLVGGPQETQYF.